Given below is one T cell receptor (beta chain) in context. Its target is unknown. These data are taken from a study of blood T cells in healthy people across ages. Whole-study results and caveats: Relative to aged donors, long-lived donors carried more naive CD4+ cells and displayed higher diversity.

The use of a sample-barcoded 5' primer and a J-beta primer mix characterized a second PCR of about 7 to 12 cycles. With 12 random nucleotides, a template-switch adaptor tagged each individual cDNA molecule. TCRdb used MiXCR to reprocess the 5' RACE reads, holding one entry per CDR3 protein. The table includes about 1.6 million distinct CDR3 sequences, 30% to 35% detected once. V shed 6 bases, J shed 7 bases, and the junction held 5 bases outside the gene matches. The CDR3 runs 14 residues. The V gene is TRBV12-3 or TRBV12-4, the J gene TRBJ2-1, with 11 bases identical to TRBD1. The source is a woman aged 25 to 39 in good health. The sequenced material came from blood. In DNA form, the CDR3 reads TGTGCCAGCAGGGGACAGGGGGAGAAGAATGAGCAGTTCTTC. Its translation is CASRGQGEKNEQFF.